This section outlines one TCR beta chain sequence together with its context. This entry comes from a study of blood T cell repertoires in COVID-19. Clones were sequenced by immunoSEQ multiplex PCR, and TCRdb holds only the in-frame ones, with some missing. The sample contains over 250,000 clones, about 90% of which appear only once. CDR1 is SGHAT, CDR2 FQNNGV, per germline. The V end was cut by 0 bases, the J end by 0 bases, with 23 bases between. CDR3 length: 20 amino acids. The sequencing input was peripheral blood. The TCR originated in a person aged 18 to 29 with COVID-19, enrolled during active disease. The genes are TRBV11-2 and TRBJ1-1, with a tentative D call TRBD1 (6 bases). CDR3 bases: TGTGCCAGCAGCTTAGATCGGGATGCGGAGGACAGAAGATTGAACACTGAAGCTTTCTTT. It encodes CASSLDRDAEDRRLNTEAFF.